One and the same sample provided the 26 T cell receptor beta chains below, sequenced in a study of response to subunit inactivated influenza vaccine. TCRdb reprocessed the RT-PCR reads with MiXCR, giving one entry per CDR3 protein. The data contain hundreds of thousands of distinct CDR3 sequences, approximately 14% of them singletons. The sequencing here drew on PBMCs from blood, taken about 11 days after vaccination. The receptors stem from a man over 45 who received an inactivated influenza vaccine.

The chain combines TRBV7-2 with TRBJ1-5, with 12 nucleotides matching TRBD1. With 5 bases clipped from V and 4 bases from J, the junction kept 9 bases outside the gene matches. Germline CDR1 is SGHTA and CDR2 is FQGNSA. The length of the CDR3 is 17 residues. This chain's CDR3 is CASSPVGDRGRNQPQHF. The DNA for the CDR3 is TGTGCCAGCAGCCCGGTAGGGGACAGGGGGCGTAATCAGCCCCAGCATTTT.

Many counts were recorded for this clonotype. The chain carries TRBV7-2 and TRBJ2-1; 8 nucleotides match TRBD1. CDR3 length: 15 residues. Per the germline V gene, CDR1 is SGHTA and CDR2 is FQGNSA. Trimming took 1 base from V and 10 from J; bases not matched to a gene: 9. The CDR3 loop is CASSLGTGSVGEQFF. CDR3 bases: TGTGCCAGCAGCTTAGGGACAGGGTCGGTCGGGGAGCAGTTCTTC.

A few counts support this clonotype. In nucleotides, the CDR3 is TGCAGCGTTGGAGTCCGGGGACACTATGGCTACACCTTC. It codes for CSVGVRGHYGYTF. The gene calls are TRBV29-1 and TRBJ1-2; the D gene is possibly TRBD1 (5 bases). Germline CDR1 reads SQVTM; CDR2 reads ANQGSEA. CDR3 length: 13 amino acids. The germline V and J ends were trimmed by 4 bases and 3 bases, with 12 bases remaining between them.

A word on this clonotype: A far larger clone is off by one base, so a read error is likely. The chain is built from TRBV5-1 and TRBJ2-1; D is ambiguous. Gene TRBJ2-7 matches the end of the DNA better, so the J call may be wrong. Germline CDR1 and CDR2: SGHRS and YFSETQ. The CDR3 has 11 amino acids. The CDR3 bases are TGCGCCAGCAGCCCTAACAATGAGCAGTACTTC. Protein product: CASSPNNEQYF.

The CDR3: CASSQDGRGTDTQYF. As DNA, the CDR3 is TGCGCCAGCAGCCAAGATGGGAGAGGCACAGATACGCAGTATTTT. The rearrangement links TRBV4-3 to TRBJ2-3, with D perhaps matching TRBD2 (5 bases). CDR3 size: 15 residues. V was clipped by 0 bases and J by 1 base, with 8 bases between them. Germline V gene data show CDR1 as LGHNA and CDR2 as YSLEER.

This clonotype came up many times. The V gene is TRBV12-3 or TRBV12-4, the J gene TRBJ2-3; D gene uncertain. The CDR3 totals 13 residues. V was pared by 3 bases and J by 1 base, with 5 bases between. The CDR3 coding sequence is TGTGCCAGCAGTTTTGGGGGCACAGATACGCAGTATTTT. Protein: CASSFGGTDTQYF.

The chain joins TRBV7-2 to TRBJ2-3, with 11 bases that match TRBD2. Losses at the gene ends were 5 bases for V and 5 bases for J; bases not matched to a gene: 6. The CDR3 is 15 residues long. The germline V gene encodes CDR1 SGHTA and CDR2 FQGNSA. The chain's CDR3 is CASSPTSGTVDTQYF. Here the CDR3 DNA reads TGTGCCAGCAGCCCGACTAGCGGGACGGTAGATACGCAGTATTTT.

The J gene is TRBJ2-7, the V gene TRBV7-9; D is ambiguous. The V gene's germline CDR1 is SEHNR and CDR2 FQNEAQ (reference sequence). The V and J ends lost 5 bases and 1 base respectively, with 6 bases between them. The CDR3 totals 12 residues. The chain's CDR3 is CASSINSYEQYF. As DNA, the CDR3 is TGTGCCAGCAGCATAAATTCCTACGAGCAGTACTTC.

The V gene is TRBV6-5, the J gene TRBJ1-2; no reliable D call. Germline CDR1 and CDR2: MNHEY and SVGAGI. The CDR3 totals 14 residues. The germline V and J ends were trimmed by 4 bases and 3 bases, with 12 bases remaining between them. CDR3 DNA: TGTGCCAGCAGTTTTTCGGGGATGGACTATGGCTACACCTTC. Residues: CASSFSGMDYGYTF.

This clonotype was picked up a small number of times. This sequence joins TRBV7-9 and TRBJ1-1, with TRBD1 matching 11 bases. Germline CDR1 reads SEHNR; CDR2 reads FQNEAQ (reference sequence). The CDR3 covers 15 residues. Germline trimming cut 5 bases from V and 6 bases from J; bases unmatched to any gene: 8. CDR3: CASSTRTGGVAEAFF. The CDR3 DNA is TGTGCCAGCAGCACCCGGACAGGGGGCGTCGCTGAAGCTTTCTTT.

Many counts were recorded for this clonotype. The chain employs TRBV4-2 and TRBJ2-5; D is undetermined. V lost 0 bases and J lost 5, with 13 bases in between. The CDR3 has 15 amino acids. Germline loops: CDR1 LGHNA, CDR2 YNFKEQ. The CDR3 loop is CASSQESTTGETQYF. CDR3 nucleotides: TGTGCCAGCAGCCAAGAATCGACGACCGGGGAGACCCAGTACTTC.

The CDR3 DNA sequence: TGTGCCAGCAGCTTAAATACGGGCCACACTGAAGCTTTCTTT. Its translation is CASSLNTGHTEAFF. The rearrangement joins TRBV7-2 to TRBJ1-1, with D hard to call. The ends were cut back, 2 bases at V and 3 bases at J, with 10 bases in the middle. Germline CDR1 and CDR2: SGHTA and FQGNSA. The CDR3 has 14 residues.

The chain carries TRBV29-1 and TRBJ1-5, with TRBD1 as a possible D gene (5 bases). The CDR3 consists of 14 residues. CDR1 is SQVTM, CDR2 ANQGSEA, per germline. The V end lost 6 bases, the J end lost 2 bases, and 14 bases lay between the germline ends. The chain's CDR3 is CSVADGGRNQPQHF. DNA of the CDR3: TGCAGCGTAGCTGACGGGGGACGCAATCAGCCCCAGCATTTT.

The chain is built from TRBV7-9 and TRBJ2-3; D is ambiguous. CDR3 length equals 15 residues. The V gene lost 2 bases and the J gene lost 2 bases, with 11 bases spanning the gap. The germline gives CDR1 SEHNR, CDR2 FQNEAQ (reference sequence). CDR3 DNA sequence: TGTGCCAGCAGCTTAACAAGCGTTGCCACAGATACGCAGTATTTT. It codes for CASSLTSVATDTQYF.

The chain joins TRBV4-2 to TRBJ2-5; 14 nucleotides line up with TRBD2. The CDR3 has 16 amino acids. Germline V gene sequence: CDR1 LGHNA, CDR2 YNFKEQ. Trimming took 5 bases from V and 2 from J; bases not matched to a gene: 4. The CDR3 sequence is CASSLRLAGGQETQYF. The CDR3 DNA is TGTGCCAGCAGCTTGAGACTAGCGGGGGGGCAAGAGACCCAGTACTTC.

The chain combines TRBV9 with TRBJ2-3; D perhaps matches TRBD2 (6 bases). Germline CDR1 is SGDLS and CDR2 is YYNGEE. The V end lost 0 bases, the J end lost 0 bases, and 8 bases lay between the germline ends. This CDR3 spans 15 amino acids. The CDR3 here is CASSVEGTSTDTQYF. The CDR3 DNA reads TGTGCCAGCAGCGTAGAAGGGACTAGCACAGATACGCAGTATTTT.

This clonotype was counted between two and nine times. CDR3 residues: CATSSPEGAGIPIGEQFF. In nucleotides, the CDR3 is TGTGCCACCAGCAGTCCTGAGGGAGCGGGGATCCCAATAGGTGAGCAGTTCTTC. V and J are TRBV15 and TRBJ2-1; 7 bases are shared with TRBD2. The germline gives CDR1 LNHNV, CDR2 YYDKDF (reference sequence). The CDR3 consists of 18 residues. The V segment lost 3 bases and the J segment 9 bases; nucleotides outside the gene matches: 20.

This clonotype was counted a single time. The CDR3 sequence: CASSPVAGGPDYEQYF. The CDR3 DNA is TGCGCCAGCAGCCCGGTAGCGGGAGGTCCGGATTACGAGCAGTACTTC. The gene calls are TRBV4-3 and TRBJ2-7, with 10 bases aligning to TRBD2. The CDR3 is made up of 16 amino acids. Looked up from germline, CDR1 is LGHNA and CDR2 is YSLEER. The V segment lost 4 bases and the J segment 4 bases; nucleotides outside the gene matches: 10.

CDR3 protein: CASSRPRPQYF. The CDR3 DNA follows: TGTGCCAGCAGCCGACCCAGACCTCAGTATTTT. The V call is TRBV5-8, the J call TRBJ2-3; D is unresolved. The length of the CDR3 is 11 residues. Germline V gene sequence: CDR1 SGHTS, CDR2 YDEGEE. V lost 4 bases to trimming and J lost 12 bases, with 12 bases between them.

The J gene is TRBJ2-5, the V gene TRBV12-3 or TRBV12-4; no clear D gene. This CDR3 comprises 14 residues. V lost 4 bases and J lost 4, with 13 bases in between. CDR3 sequence: CASSWAQVGETQYF. The CDR3 DNA sequence: TGTGCCAGCAGTTGGGCACAAGTGGGAGAGACCCAGTACTTC.

The V gene is TRBV28, the J gene TRBJ2-5, with a possible D match to TRBD2 (5 bases). The CDR3 sequence is 14 residues long. Trimming stripped 1 base from V and 5 bases from J, with 11 bases between. Germline loops: CDR1 MDHEN, CDR2 SYDVKM. The CDR3 sequence: CASSLSDRGETQYF. CDR3 bases: TGTGCCAGCAGTTTATCCGATCGAGGGGAGACCCAGTACTTC. Full variable domain (outside the CDR3, taken from reference TRBV28 and TRBJ2-5): DVKVTQSSRYLVKRTGEKVFLECVQDMDHENMFWYRQDPGLGLRLIYFSYDVKMKEKGDIPEGYSVSREKKERFSLILESASTNQTSMYLCASSLSDRGETQYFGPGTRLLVL.

This clonotype was detected a few times. The chain links TRBV7-3 to TRBJ2-7; D is ambiguous. V shed 1 base and J shed 6 bases, with 10 bases lying between them. Germline loops: CDR1 SGHTA, CDR2 FQGTGA. This CDR3 is built from 13 residues. Written as DNA, the CDR3 is TGTGCCAGCAGCTTAAACAGTCTCAGCGAGCAGTACTTC. Amino acid sequence: CASSLNSLSEQYF.

Many counts were recorded for this clonotype. The rearrangement joins TRBV12-3 or TRBV12-4 to TRBJ2-1; 9 nucleotides align to TRBD1. With 6 bases clipped from V and 2 bases from J, the junction kept 5 bases outside the gene matches. This CDR3 spans 15 amino acids. The CDR3 coding sequence is TGTGCCAGCAGCCCAACAGGGGGCCCCTACAATGAGCAGTTCTTC. Amino acid sequence: CASSPTGGPYNEQFF.

Regarding this clonotype: The final CDR3 position lacks the conserved phenylalanine or tryptophan, pointing to a likely read error. The chain uses TRBV30 and TRBJ1-1; D is perhaps TRBD1 (5 bases). CDR1 and CDR2 from the germline V gene are GTSNPN and SVGIG (reference sequence). The V end lost 4 bases, the J end lost 0 bases, and 12 bases lay between the germline ends. This CDR3 spans 14 amino acids. The CDR3 nucleotides read TGTGCCTGGACCCTGGGGCTTTTGAACACTGAAGCTTTCCTT. Protein: CAWTLGLLNTEAFL.

This clonotype has only a few counts. The rearrangement joins TRBV29-1 to TRBJ2-3; 9 bases map to TRBD2. This CDR3 is built from 15 residues. V shed 6 bases, J shed 6 bases, and the junction held 13 bases outside the gene matches. Germline-derived CDR1 and CDR2 are SQVTM and ANQGSEA. The CDR3 nucleotides are TGCAGCGTCGCCGGGACTAGCCGGTCGATTGATACGCAGTATTTT. Translated, it gives CSVAGTSRSIDTQYF.

This clonotype was observed a few times. J is TRBJ2-1 and V is TRBV20-1, with 9 bases matching TRBD2. V was pared by 6 bases and J by 5 bases, with 5 bases of the junction left unmatched. Germline CDR1 reads DFQATT; CDR2 reads SNEGSKA (reference sequence). CDR3 length: 13 amino acids. In DNA form, the CDR3 reads TGCAGTGCCAGCGGGACTAGCCACAATGAGCAGTTCTTC. Amino acid sequence: CSASGTSHNEQFF.